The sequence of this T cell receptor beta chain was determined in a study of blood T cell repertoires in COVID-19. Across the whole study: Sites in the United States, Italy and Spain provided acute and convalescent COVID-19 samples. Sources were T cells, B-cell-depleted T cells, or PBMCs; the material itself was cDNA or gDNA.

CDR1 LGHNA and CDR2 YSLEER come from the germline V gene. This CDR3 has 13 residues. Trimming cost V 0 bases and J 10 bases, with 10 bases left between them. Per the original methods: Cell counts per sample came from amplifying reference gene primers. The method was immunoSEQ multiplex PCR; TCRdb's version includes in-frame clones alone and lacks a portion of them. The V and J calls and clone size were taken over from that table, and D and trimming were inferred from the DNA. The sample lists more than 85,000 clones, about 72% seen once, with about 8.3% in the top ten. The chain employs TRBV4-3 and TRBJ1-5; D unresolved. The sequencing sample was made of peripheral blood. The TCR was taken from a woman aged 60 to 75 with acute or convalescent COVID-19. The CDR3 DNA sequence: TGCGCCAGCAGCCAAGAAAGAGGAAGCCCCCAGCATTTT. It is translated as CASSQERGSPQHF.